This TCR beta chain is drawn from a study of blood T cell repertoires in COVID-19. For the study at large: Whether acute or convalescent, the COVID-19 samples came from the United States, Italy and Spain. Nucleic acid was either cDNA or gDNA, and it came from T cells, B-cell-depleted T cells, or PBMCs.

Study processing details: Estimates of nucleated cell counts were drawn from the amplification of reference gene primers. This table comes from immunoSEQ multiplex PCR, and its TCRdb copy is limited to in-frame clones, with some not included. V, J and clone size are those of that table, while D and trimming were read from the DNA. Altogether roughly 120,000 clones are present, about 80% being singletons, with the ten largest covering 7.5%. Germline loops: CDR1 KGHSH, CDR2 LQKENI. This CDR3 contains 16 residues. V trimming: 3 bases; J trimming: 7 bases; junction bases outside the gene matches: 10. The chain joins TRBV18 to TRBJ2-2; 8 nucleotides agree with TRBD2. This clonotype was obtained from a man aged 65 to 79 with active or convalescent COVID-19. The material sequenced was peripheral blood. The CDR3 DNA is TGTGCCAGCTCACCGGTAGGAGCGGGAGTTAACGGGGAGCTGTTTTTT. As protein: CASSPVGAGVNGELFF.